This TCR beta chain was recorded in a study of T cell responses to AZD1222 COVID-19 vaccine. The method was immunoSEQ multiplex PCR; TCRdb's version includes in-frame clones alone and lacks a portion of them. The table records roughly 170,000 clones, approximately 94% of them present only once. Overall study results and limits: The study found Spike-specific TCR breadth and depth rose after two AZD1222 doses. Baseline seropositives among AZD1222 recipients totaled only five to seven. Repertoire sampling occurred only after the peak T cell response.

In regard to this clone: Its target is not known.

The sample in question was peripheral blood, obtained 28 days after the second AZD1222 dose. This TCR came from an adult who received the AZD1222 COVID-19 vaccine.

The CDR3: CASSLRENMNTEAFF. CDR3 nucleotide sequence: TGTGCCAGCAGCTTAAGGGAAAACATGAACACTGAAGCTTTCTTT. The V call is TRBV7-8, the J call TRBJ1-1; D call uncertain. Germline V gives CDR1 SGHVS, CDR2 FQNEAQ. The germline V and J ends were trimmed by 2 bases and 0 bases, with 10 bases remaining between them. The CDR3 runs to 15 residues.